The 31 T cell receptor beta chains below were found in one sample sequenced in a study of T-cell memory formation after mild COVID-19. One entry per CDR3 protein results from TCRdb running MiXCR on the 5' RACE reads. The table shows about 180,000 distinct CDR3 sequences, with 15% to 20% occurring only once. Sequenced input: PBMCs or a T cell subset sorted from them (not recorded which). All receptors derive from a man younger than 30 who had mild COVID-19 (a few samples of this study predate the infection). Cell type and time point are not known.

This clonotype was picked up many times. The junction departs from the called germline gene at one end, perhaps through a read error. The chain joins TRBV7-9 to TRBJ1-5; TRBD1 agrees at 9 bases. This CDR3 comprises 14 residues. Germline V gene data show CDR1 as SEHNR and CDR2 as FQNEAQ (reference sequence). DNA for the CDR3: TGCGCCAGCAGCTCCGGGACAGGGAATCAGCCCCAGCATTTT. Encoded protein: CASSSGTGNQPQHF.

The chain recombines TRBV20-1 with TRBJ2-5; no clear D. The V gene lost 2 bases and the J gene lost 4 bases, with 14 bases spanning the gap. The germline gives CDR1 DFQATT, CDR2 SNEGSKA (reference sequence). The length of the CDR3 is 14 residues. For the CDR3, the DNA is TGCAGTGCTAGACGTCGCACGCTGCTAGAGACCCAGTACTTC. Translating gives CSARRRTLLETQYF.

V gene TRBV6-5 combines with J gene TRBJ2-1; 8 bases agree with TRBD1. J gave up 6 bases and V 2 bases, and 6 bases lay outside the gene matches. Germline V gene sequence: CDR1 MNHEY, CDR2 SVGAGI. The CDR3 is 15 amino acids. The CDR3 nucleotides read TGTGCCAGCAGTTACGCGGGACAGGAGATCAATGAGCAGTTCTTC. It translates to CASSYAGQEINEQFF.

This clonotype was detected only a few times. This chain connects TRBV7-8 to TRBJ2-7, with 8 bases that match TRBD2. The CDR3 loop spans 15 amino acids. Unmatched junction bases numbered 12, after V lost 8 bases and J lost 3 bases. Per germline, CDR1 SGHVS and CDR2 FQNEAQ. The CDR3 sequence is CASSPRGGRLYEQYF. In DNA, the CDR3 is TGTGCCAGCTCCCCCCGGGGGGGGCGGCTCTACGAGCAGTACTTC.

CDR3 amino acids: CSVRLAGAHKDTQYF. The CDR3 bases are TGCAGTGTCCGACTAGCGGGGGCACACAAAGATACGCAGTATTTT. The J gene is TRBJ2-3, the V gene TRBV20-1; TRBD2 aligns across 12 bases. The CDR3 sequence is 15 residues long. From germline, CDR1 is DFQATT and CDR2 SNEGSKA (reference sequence). J lost 5 bases, V lost 7 bases, and 10 bases had no gene match.

This clonotype was counted between two and nine times. The chain carries TRBV5-1 and TRBJ1-1; D may be TRBD1 (6 bases). The V and J ends lost 3 bases and 4 bases respectively, with 10 bases between them. The germline V gene has CDR1 SGHRS and CDR2 YFSETQ. This CDR3 contains 13 residues. The CDR3 reads CASSSGGPTEAFF. The CDR3 region has the DNA TGCGCCAGCAGCTCCGGGGGGCCCACTGAAGCTTTCTTT. Looking up the rest from reference TRBV5-1 and TRBJ1-1 gives the full variable domain: KAGVTQTPRYLIKTRGQQVTLSCSPISGHRSVSWYQQTPGQGLQFLFEYFSETQRNKGNFPGRFSGRQFSNSRSEMNVSTLELGDSALYLCASSSGGPTEAFFGQGTRLTVV.

The chain couples TRBV11-2 to TRBJ2-5, with 8 bases identical to TRBD1. V dropped 4 bases and J dropped 7; count of bases not matched to a gene: 5. Per the germline V gene, CDR1 is SGHAT and CDR2 is FQNNGV. The CDR3 is made up of 13 amino acids. The CDR3 loop is CASSSYRGSTQYF. CDR3 DNA: TGTGCCAGCAGCTCTTACAGGGGGTCGACCCAGTACTTC.

CDR3 coding DNA: TGCAGTGCCCTTAAGGGACGGCAGCCCCAGCATTTT. This encodes CSALKGRQPQHF. V is TRBV20-1 and J is TRBJ1-5; D perhaps matches TRBD1 (5 bases). The V gene lost 6 bases and the J gene lost 7 bases, with 13 bases spanning the gap. Germline CDR1 reads DFQATT; CDR2 reads SNEGSKA (reference sequence). The CDR3 runs to 12 residues.

This clonotype was observed a few times. The rearrangement uses TRBV7-3 and TRBJ2-2; 10 bases are a match to TRBD1. This CDR3 contains 16 residues. The V gene end was trimmed by 5 bases and the J gene end by 5 bases; junction bases not matched to a gene: 8. Germline CDR1 and CDR2: SGHTA and FQGTGA. CDR3 sequence (DNA): TGTGCCAGCAGCCCTACCGGGACAGGGGTGACCGGGGAGCTGTTTTTT. Translating it yields CASSPTGTGVTGELFF.

Many counts were recorded for this clonotype. The chain uses TRBV4-2 and TRBJ2-7, with D unclear. V was clipped by 4 bases and J by 3 bases, with 4 bases between them. Germline CDR1 is LGHNA and CDR2 is YNFKEQ. This CDR3 comprises 11 residues. CDR3 nucleotides: TGTGCCAGCAGCCGGGGCTACGAGCAGTACTTC. Protein: CASSRGYEQYF.

The rearrangement uses TRBV27 and TRBJ1-4, with D possibly TRBD1 on 6 matching bases. CDR1 MNHEY and CDR2 SMNVEV come from the germline V gene (reference sequence). This CDR3 has 14 residues. Trimming left V 4 bases short and J 5 bases short, with 11 bases between. The CDR3 DNA sequence: TGTGCCAGCAGTTCGGGGACAAGGAATGAAAAACTGTTTTTT. Translation gives CASSSGTRNEKLFF.

This clonotype was seen a handful of times. The chain employs TRBV29-1 and TRBJ1-2, with D possibly being TRBD1 (5 bases). The CDR3 spans 13 residues. Germline values: CDR1 SQVTM, CDR2 ANQGSEA. Trimming shortened V by 1 base and J by 8 bases, and 14 bases separated the two germline ends. The CDR3 nucleotides read TGCAGCGTTGAAGTTGCAAGGGGTGGAGGCTACACCTTC. It encodes CSVEVARGGGYTF.

This clonotype appeared a few times. The chain uses TRBV14 and TRBJ1-2; 7 positions match TRBD1. Germline V gene lookup returns CDR1 SGHDN and CDR2 FVKESK. V dropped 1 base and J dropped 5; count of bases not matched to a gene: 7. The CDR3 is 15 residues long. The CDR3: CASSQGTGRFYGYTF. The CDR3 nucleotides read TGTGCCAGCAGCCAAGGGACAGGCCGATTTTATGGCTACACCTTC.

This sequence joins TRBV20-1 and TRBJ2-7; 7 bases map to TRBD1. Germline CDR1 DFQATT, CDR2 SNEGSKA (reference sequence). The V and J ends lost 6 bases and 2 bases, in that order; junction bases with no gene match: 7. The CDR3 contains 13 residues. The CDR3 sequence is CSATDRATYEQYV. Written as DNA, the CDR3 is TGCAGTGCAACCGACAGGGCCACCTACGAGCAGTACGTC.

The chain uses TRBV7-2 and TRBJ1-5; the D is unclear. Germline values: CDR1 SGHTA, CDR2 FQGNSA. The CDR3 runs 13 residues. Trimming cost V 4 bases and J 5 bases, with 9 bases left between them. The CDR3 sequence is CASSSQIYQPQHF. As DNA, the CDR3 is TGTGCCAGCAGCTCCCAGATTTATCAGCCCCAGCATTTT.

V and J are TRBV7-2 and TRBJ1-1, with 7 bases that match TRBD1. The CDR3 consists of 14 residues. The germline CDR1 and CDR2 sequences are SGHTA and FQGNSA. The V gene end was trimmed by 4 bases and the J gene end by 8 bases; junction bases not matched to a gene: 10. Here the CDR3 DNA reads TGTGCCAGCAGCTACCAGGACAGGCCCTCAGAAGCTTTCTTT. The encoded protein is CASSYQDRPSEAFF.

The chain recombines TRBV18 with TRBJ1-4; perhaps TRBD1 as D (5 bases). The germline V gene has CDR1 KGHSH and CDR2 LQKENI. The germline V and J ends were trimmed by 1 base and 8 bases, with 11 bases remaining between them. The CDR3 is made up of 14 amino acids. The CDR3 nucleotides read TGTGCCAGCTCACCACGGGGGGATCCCGAAAAACTGTTTTTT. Its protein is CASSPRGDPEKLFF.

Regarding this clonotype: At one of its ends the junction is not consistent with the germline gene, which may arise from a read error. CDR3 protein: CASSQRDRFSPLHF. CDR3 DNA sequence: TGTGCCAGCAGTCAGCGGGACAGGTTTTCACCCCTACACTTT. The chain couples TRBV27 to TRBJ1-6; 8 bases are a match to TRBD1. Germline CDR1 is MNHEY and CDR2 is SMNVEV (reference sequence). This CDR3 spans 14 amino acids.

This clonotype has a handful of counts. The chain employs TRBV9 and TRBJ2-3, with D possibly matching TRBD2 (7 bases). With 1 base removed from V and 5 bases from J, the gap between germline ends came to 11 bases. Germline V gives CDR1 SGDLS, CDR2 YYNGEE. The CDR3 runs to 14 residues. The CDR3 spells CASSVTRGGDTQYF. DNA of the CDR3: TGTGCCAGCAGCGTAACTAGGGGGGGAGATACGCAGTATTTT.

This chain links TRBV29-1 with TRBJ1-5; D perhaps matches TRBD1 (6 bases). V gave up 4 bases and J gave up 1 base, with 8 bases separating them. The germline CDR1 and CDR2 sequences are SQVTM and ANQGSEA. The CDR3 is 13 amino acids. This chain's CDR3 is CSVAGVSNQPQHF. The CDR3 DNA sequence: TGCAGCGTTGCAGGGGTCAGCAATCAGCCCCAGCATTTT. The variable domain in full, with the rest retrieved from reference TRBV29-1 and TRBJ1-5, is SAVISQKPSRDICQRGTSLTIQCQVDSQVTMMFWYRQQPGQSLTLIATANQGSEATYESGFVIDKFPISRPNLTFSTLTVSNMSPEDSSIYLCSVAGVSNQPQHFGDGTRLSIL.

The J gene is TRBJ2-7, the V gene TRBV28, with 7 bases matching TRBD1. This CDR3 region has 16 residues. V gave up 4 bases and J gave up 1 base; unmatched junction bases: 10. Germline V gene sequence: CDR1 MDHEN, CDR2 SYDVKM. CDR3 bases: TGTGCCAGCAGTTCGTCGACAGGGCGGTTTTCCTACGAGCAGTACGTC. Translated, it gives CASSSSTGRFSYEQYV.

This clonotype appeared a few times. V and J are TRBV5-1 and TRBJ1-2; D might be TRBD1 (5 bases). Germline-derived CDR1 and CDR2 are SGHRS and YFSETQ. The CDR3 is 14 amino acids. V shed 4 bases and J shed 4 bases, with 14 bases lying between them. CDR3 region: CASSRAGDTYGYTF. CDR3 bases: TGCGCCAGCAGCCGCGCGGGGGATACCTATGGCTACACCTTC.

The V call is TRBV7-2, the J call TRBJ1-5; the D gene is possibly TRBD1 (6 bases). The germline V gene encodes CDR1 SGHTA and CDR2 FQGNSA. The CDR3 length is 14 residues. Trimming took off 3 bases at V and 4 bases at J, with 10 bases between the two ends. CDR3 loop: CASSFTGPNQPQHF. The CDR3 DNA reads as TGTGCCAGCAGCTTTACAGGGCCTAATCAGCCCCAGCATTTT.

The rearrangement uses TRBV27 and TRBJ2-3, with D possibly TRBD2 on 6 matching bases. The CDR3 extends over 13 amino acids. V was clipped by 3 bases and J by 6 bases, with 10 bases between them. Looked up from germline, CDR1 is MNHEY and CDR2 is SMNVEV (reference sequence). The CDR3 sequence: CASSLGLKDTQYF. CDR3 nucleotides: TGTGCCAGCAGTTTGGGACTGAAGGATACGCAGTATTTT.

The rearrangement links TRBV12-3 or TRBV12-4 to TRBJ2-5; 7 positions agree with TRBD1. CDR3 length: 14 residues. The junction had 3 bases not matched to a gene; V was cut back by 1 base and J by 4 bases. The CDR3 DNA is TGTGCCAGCAGTTTAGTGGCAGGGGGAGAGACCCAGTACTTC. Translation: CASSLVAGGETQYF.

This clonotype was seen more than once but under ten times. The chain recombines TRBV6-5 with TRBJ1-2, with D uncertain. Trimming shortened V by 0 bases and J by 7 bases, and 12 bases separated the two germline ends. This CDR3 region has 14 residues. Germline V CDR1 and CDR2: MNHEY, SVGAGI. CDR3 nucleotides: TGTGCCAGCAGTTACTCGACGAGGGAGGGTGGCTACACCTTC. Protein: CASSYSTREGGYTF.

The rearrangement joins TRBV5-5 to TRBJ2-5; D possibly corresponds to TRBD1 (7 bases). Germline V gene data show CDR1 as SGHKS and CDR2 as YYEKEE (reference sequence). The CDR3 contains 15 residues. V was pared by 6 bases and J by 5 bases, with 20 bases between. CDR3: CASNNRAEGAETQYF. The CDR3 nucleotides read TGTGCCAGCAACAACCGCGCGGAGGGGGCGGAGACCCAGTACTTC.

This clonotype was detected a few times. The rearrangement uses TRBV7-2 and TRBJ2-5, with 7 positions matching TRBD1. The germline gives CDR1 SGHTA, CDR2 FQGNSA. The V segment lost 5 bases and the J segment 1 base; nucleotides outside the gene matches: 10. CDR3 length: 16 residues. CDR3 bases: TGTGCCAGCAGCCCGCAGGTCCGGGACAGCCAAGAGACCCAGTACTTC. It specifies CASSPQVRDSQETQYF. Full variable domain (missing parts from reference TRBV7-2 and TRBJ2-5): GAGVSQSPSNKVTEKGKDVELRCDPISGHTALYWYRQSLGQGLEFLIYFQGNSAPDKSGLPSDRFSAERTGGSVSTLTIQRTQQEDSAVYLCASSPQVRDSQETQYFGPGTRLLVL.

The table lists this clonotype with a few counts. The chain recombines TRBV5-1 with TRBJ2-1, with TRBD1 matching 10 bases. The CDR3 runs 15 residues. The V gene end was trimmed by 4 bases and the J gene end by 6 bases; junction bases not matched to a gene: 7. Germline V gene data show CDR1 as SGHRS and CDR2 as YFSETQ. The CDR3 bases are TGCGCCAGCAGCGTAAGGGACAGGGGACTCAATGAGCAGTTCTTC. Residues: CASSVRDRGLNEQFF. Full variable domain (rest looked up from reference TRBV5-1 and TRBJ2-1): KAGVTQTPRYLIKTRGQQVTLSCSPISGHRSVSWYQQTPGQGLQFLFEYFSETQRNKGNFPGRFSGRQFSNSRSEMNVSTLELGDSALYLCASSVRDRGLNEQFFGPGTRLTVL.

This clonotype occurred a few times. This chain joins TRBV6-5 and TRBJ2-3; D remains unclear. This CDR3 region has 13 residues. V lost 5 bases and J lost 8, with 14 bases in between. Germline CDR1 is MNHEY and CDR2 is SVGAGI. The chain's CDR3 is CASSNPRWSTQYF. The CDR3 DNA reads TGTGCCAGCAGTAATCCACGGTGGAGTACGCAGTATTTT.

The chain links TRBV5-4 to TRBJ2-2, with TRBD1 identical over 7 bases. The V and J ends lost 0 bases and 4 bases, in that order; junction bases with no gene match: 6. The germline V gene has CDR1 SGHNT and CDR2 YYREEE (reference sequence). The CDR3 is 16 residues long. The DNA of the CDR3 is TGTGCCAGCAGCTTGGAGGGGGCTCGAAGCACCGGGGAGCTGTTTTTT. Translation: CASSLEGARSTGELFF.